One and the same sample provided the 9 T cell receptor beta chains below, sequenced in a study of PD-1 blockade in classical Hodgkin lymphoma. Time point meaning: cycle 4 day 1 (C4D1), after more than 5 weeks of nivolumab. Patients all relapsed after autologous stem cell transplantation, and there was variation in brentuximab vedotin exposure. Out of thawed PBMCs, magnetic negative selection purified CD4+ T cells. Produced via immunoSEQ multiplex PCR; TCRdb's table is partial and in-frame only. The data contain 25,000 to 35,000 clones, around 85% of them singletons. The sample in question was CD4+ T cells from blood, obtained before the fourth cycle of nivolumab. The receptor source for this set is a human donor with classical Hodgkin lymphoma.

The genes are TRBV7-9 and TRBJ1-6; 7 nucleotides align to TRBD1. The trim removed 4 bases at V and 9 bases at J, leaving 9 bases unmatched. This CDR3 contains 15 residues. From germline, CDR1 is SEHNR and CDR2 FQNEAQ (reference sequence). The CDR3 DNA is TGTGCCAGCAGCTCCCGACAGGGTCTCGGTTCACCCCTCCACTTT. This gives the protein CASSSRQGLGSPLHF.

The chain combines TRBV5-1 with TRBJ2-3, with 13 nucleotides matching TRBD2. This CDR3 is 18 amino acids long. Germline V gene data show CDR1 as SGHRS and CDR2 as YFSETQ. The V and J ends lost 1 base and 2 bases, in that order; junction bases with no gene match: 7. The CDR3 DNA is TGCGCCAGCAGCTTGTGGACTAGCGGGAGTAGTGTCACAGATACGCAGTATTTT. This sequence encodes CASSLWTSGSSVTDTQYF.

The chain uses TRBV5-1 and TRBJ1-6; the D gene is possibly TRBD1 (5 bases). CDR1 and CDR2 from the germline V gene are SGHRS and YFSETQ. With 4 bases removed from V and 3 bases from J, the gap between germline ends came to 11 bases. The CDR3 has 15 residues. As DNA, the CDR3 is TGCGCCAGCAGCCGAGACAGAAACTATAATTCACCCCTCCACTTT. It yields the protein CASSRDRNYNSPLHF.

The chain has TRBV10-1 and TRBJ2-2, with 12 bases lining up with TRBD1. V was clipped by 10 bases and J by 5 bases; unmatched bases: 14. Germline loops: CDR1 WNHNN, CDR2 SYGVQD (reference sequence). The CDR3 extends over 17 amino acids. The CDR3 DNA follows: TGCGCCAACCTAAGGGACAGGGGGCAACCTGGGACCGGGGAGCTGTTTTTT. Its protein is CANLRDRGQPGTGELFF.

The V gene is TRBV19, the J gene TRBJ2-3; 9 bases match TRBD1. The J segment lost 3 bases and the V segment lost 5 bases, leaving 6 bases of the junction unmatched. Germline CDR1 LNHDA, CDR2 SQIVND (reference sequence). This CDR3 region has 15 residues. The CDR3 DNA reads TGTGCCAGTAGTTCACGGACAGGGGAAACAGATACGCAGTATTTT. It yields the protein CASSSRTGETDTQYF. Filled out from reference TRBV19 and TRBJ2-3, the complete variable domain reads DGGITQSPKYLFRKEGQNVTLSCEQNLNHDAMYWYRQDPGQGLRLIYYSQIVNDFQKGDIAEGYSVSREKKESFPLTVTSAQKNPTAFYLCASSSRTGETDTQYFGPGTRLTVL.

V usage is TRBV5-4 and J usage is TRBJ1-1; D may be TRBD1 (6 bases). Germline V gene lookup returns CDR1 SGHNT and CDR2 YYREEE (reference sequence). The CDR3 length is 13 residues. Trimming removed 4 bases at V and 1 base at J, with 8 bases between. CDR3: CASSTTGNTEAFF. DNA of the CDR3: TGTGCCAGCAGCACGACAGGGAACACTGAAGCTTTCTTT.

This chain joins TRBV6-6 and TRBJ1-6; D is unclear. CDR3 length: 13 amino acids. Trimming cost V 2 bases and J 9 bases, with 8 bases left between them. CDR1 and CDR2 from the germline V gene are MNHNY and SVGAGI (reference sequence). The CDR3 coding sequence is TGTGCCAGCAGTTACCCCCCCTCTTCACCCCTCCACTTT. Its translation: CASSYPPSSPLHF.

V usage is TRBV27 and J usage is TRBJ2-2, with D maybe TRBD2 (5 bases). Per the germline V gene, CDR1 is MNHEY and CDR2 is SMNVEV (reference sequence). The CDR3 runs 14 residues. The germline V and J ends were trimmed by 4 bases and 7 bases, with 13 bases remaining between them. CDR3 DNA sequence: TGTGCCAGCAGTTCCGGACTTTTGGACGGGGAGCTGTTTTTT. This sequence encodes CASSSGLLDGELFF.

CDR3 protein: CASSLQANTGELFF. The CDR3, as DNA: TGTGCCAGCAGCTTACAGGCGAACACCGGGGAGCTGTTTTTT. The genes are TRBV7-2 and TRBJ2-2; D uncertain. V was shortened by 2 bases and J by 0 bases, with 4 bases between the two germline ends. The CDR3 spans 14 residues. The germline gives CDR1 SGHTA, CDR2 FQGNSA.